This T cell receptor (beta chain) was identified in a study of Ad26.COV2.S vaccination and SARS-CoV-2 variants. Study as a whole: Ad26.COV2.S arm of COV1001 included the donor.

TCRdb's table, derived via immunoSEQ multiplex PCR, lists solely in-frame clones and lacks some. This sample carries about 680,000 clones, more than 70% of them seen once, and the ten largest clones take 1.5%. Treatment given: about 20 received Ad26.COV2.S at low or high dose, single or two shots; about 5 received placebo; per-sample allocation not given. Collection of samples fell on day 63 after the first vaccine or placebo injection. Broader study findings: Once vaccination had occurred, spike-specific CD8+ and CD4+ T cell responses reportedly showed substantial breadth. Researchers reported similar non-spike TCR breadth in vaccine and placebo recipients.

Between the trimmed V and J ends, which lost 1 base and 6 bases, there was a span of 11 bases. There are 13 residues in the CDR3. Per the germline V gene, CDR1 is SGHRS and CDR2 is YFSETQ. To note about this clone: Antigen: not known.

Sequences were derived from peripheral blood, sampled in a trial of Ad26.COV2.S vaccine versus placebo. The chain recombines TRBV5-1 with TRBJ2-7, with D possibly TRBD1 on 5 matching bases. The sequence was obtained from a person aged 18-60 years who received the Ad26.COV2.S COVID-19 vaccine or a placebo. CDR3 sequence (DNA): TGCGCCAGCAGCTTGCGGCAGGGTGGCGAGCAGTACTTC. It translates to CASSLRQGGEQYF.